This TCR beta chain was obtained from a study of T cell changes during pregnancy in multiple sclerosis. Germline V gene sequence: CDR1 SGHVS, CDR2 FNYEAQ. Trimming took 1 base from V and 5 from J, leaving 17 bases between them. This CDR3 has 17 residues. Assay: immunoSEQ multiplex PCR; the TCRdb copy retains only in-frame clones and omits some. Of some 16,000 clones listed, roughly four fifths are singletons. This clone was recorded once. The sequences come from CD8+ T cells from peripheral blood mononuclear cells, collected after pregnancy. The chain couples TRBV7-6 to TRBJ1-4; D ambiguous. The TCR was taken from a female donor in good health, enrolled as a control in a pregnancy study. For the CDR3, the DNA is TGTGCCAGCAGCTTAGTTAGACAAGGCACGGGGAATGAAAAACTGTTTTTT. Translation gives CASSLVRQGTGNEKLFF.